This TCR beta chain was retrieved from a study of PD-1 blockade in classical Hodgkin lymphoma. On this clone: Its antigen is unknown.

General study points: In CD4+ cells, TCR diversity went up significantly by C4D1, but in CD8+ cells it did not.

After autologous stem cell transplantation all patients relapsed, and prior brentuximab vedotin exposure differed between cohorts. Magnetic negative selection isolated CD8+ T cells from thawed PBMCs. This table comes from immunoSEQ multiplex PCR, and its TCRdb copy is limited to in-frame clones, with some not included. The table records around 6,100 clones, roughly 53% of them present only once. V was pared by 4 bases and J by 6 bases, with 8 bases of the junction left unmatched. Looked up from germline, CDR1 is LNHDA and CDR2 is SQIVND (reference sequence). The CDR3 sequence is 15 residues long. The source was CD8+ T cells from blood, collected at baseline. The TCR originated in a human donor with classical Hodgkin lymphoma. This sequence joins TRBV19 and TRBJ1-5, with 8 bases that match TRBD1. CDR3 nucleotide sequence: TGTGCCAGTAGTACCTCCGGGACAGGTAGTCAGCCCCAGCATTTT. It codes for CASSTSGTGSQPQHF. Supplemented by reference TRBV19 and TRBJ1-5, the full variable domain reads DGGITQSPKYLFRKEGQNVTLSCEQNLNHDAMYWYRQDPGQGLRLIYYSQIVNDFQKGDIAEGYSVSREKKESFPLTVTSAQKNPTAFYLCASSTSGTGSQPQHFGDGTRLSIL.